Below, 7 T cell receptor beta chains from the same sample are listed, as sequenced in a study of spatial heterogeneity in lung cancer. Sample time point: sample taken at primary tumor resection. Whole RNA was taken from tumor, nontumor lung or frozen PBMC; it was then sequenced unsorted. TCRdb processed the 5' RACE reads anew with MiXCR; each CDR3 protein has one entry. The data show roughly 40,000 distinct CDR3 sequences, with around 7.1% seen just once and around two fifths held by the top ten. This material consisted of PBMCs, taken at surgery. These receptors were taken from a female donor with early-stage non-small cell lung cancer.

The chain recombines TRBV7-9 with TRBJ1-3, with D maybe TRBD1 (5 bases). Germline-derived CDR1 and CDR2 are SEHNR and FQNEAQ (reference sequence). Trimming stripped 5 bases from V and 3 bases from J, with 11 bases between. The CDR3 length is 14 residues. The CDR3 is CASSHRGSGNTIYF. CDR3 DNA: TGTGCCAGCAGCCATCGGGGCAGTGGAAACACCATATATTTT.

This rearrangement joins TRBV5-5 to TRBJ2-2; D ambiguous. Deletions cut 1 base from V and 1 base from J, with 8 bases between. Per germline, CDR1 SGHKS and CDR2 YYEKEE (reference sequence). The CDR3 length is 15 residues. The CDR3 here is CASSLLQLNTGELFF. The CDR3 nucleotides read TGTGCCAGCAGCTTGTTACAGTTGAACACCGGGGAGCTGTTTTTT.

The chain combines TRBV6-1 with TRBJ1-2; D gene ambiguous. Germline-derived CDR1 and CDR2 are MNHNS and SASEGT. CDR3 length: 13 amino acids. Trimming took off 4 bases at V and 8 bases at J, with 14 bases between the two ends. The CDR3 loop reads CASSVASPGGYTF. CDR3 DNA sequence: TGTGCCAGCAGTGTAGCCTCCCCTGGGGGCTACACCTTC.

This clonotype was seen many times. The CDR3 bases are TGTGCCAGCAGTCTAGCGGGGGTGCCAGATACGCAGTATTTT. Protein sequence: CASSLAGVPDTQYF. The chain has TRBV6-2 or TRBV6-3 and TRBJ2-3; 10 bases are a match to TRBD2. From germline, CDR1 is MNHEY and CDR2 SVGEGT. The length of the CDR3 is 14 residues. The trim removed 5 bases at V and 4 bases at J, leaving 3 bases unmatched.

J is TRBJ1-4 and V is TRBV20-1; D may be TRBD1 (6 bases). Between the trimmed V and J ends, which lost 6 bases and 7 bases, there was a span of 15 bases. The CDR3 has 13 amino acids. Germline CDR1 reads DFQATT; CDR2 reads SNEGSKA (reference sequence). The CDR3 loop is CSALTGSGEKLFF. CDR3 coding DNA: TGCAGTGCCCTTACAGGGTCGGGTGAAAAACTGTTTTTT.

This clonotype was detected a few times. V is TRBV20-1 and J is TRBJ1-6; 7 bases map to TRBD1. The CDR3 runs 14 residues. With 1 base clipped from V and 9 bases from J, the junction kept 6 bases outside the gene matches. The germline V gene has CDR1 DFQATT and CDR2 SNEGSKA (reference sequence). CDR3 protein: CSARGQGDGSPLHF. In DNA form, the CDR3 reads TGCAGTGCTAGAGGGCAGGGGGATGGTTCACCCCTCCACTTT.

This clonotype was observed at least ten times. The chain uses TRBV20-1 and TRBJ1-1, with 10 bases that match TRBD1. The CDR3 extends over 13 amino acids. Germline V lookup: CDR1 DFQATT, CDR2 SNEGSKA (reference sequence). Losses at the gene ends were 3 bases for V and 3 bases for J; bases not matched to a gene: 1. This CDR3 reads CSASGTGDTEAFF. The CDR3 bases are TGCAGTGCTAGTGGGACAGGGGACACTGAAGCTTTCTTT.